This T cell receptor (beta chain) stems from a study of blood T cell repertoires in COVID-19. Across the study: T cells, B-cell-depleted T cells, or PBMCs provided the cDNA or gDNA that served as material.

The Seattle patients, enrolled during active infection, were followed longitudinally. Original data processing: Quantification of nucleated cells was approximated via reference gene primer amplification. Measured with immunoSEQ multiplex PCR; TCRdb has only the in-frame clones, and not every one. The V and J calls and clone size are taken from that table; D and trimming were inferred from the DNA. The repertoire consists of 250,000 to 350,000 clones, with roughly 80% occurring once and the leading ten covering around 14%. The sequence derives from a person between 65 and 79 years old with COVID-19, enrolled during active disease. Material for sequencing was peripheral blood.

CDR3 region: CASSLYPRGSLDYNEQFF. In DNA, the CDR3 is TGTGCCAGCAGCTTATACCCGCGGGGATCACTCGATTACAATGAGCAGTTCTTC. J is TRBJ2-1 and V is TRBV7-6, with D possibly TRBD2 on 6 matching bases. CDR3 length: 18 amino acids. Germline V gives CDR1 SGHVS, CDR2 FNYEAQ. V lost 2 bases, J lost 4 bases, and 21 bases lay in between.